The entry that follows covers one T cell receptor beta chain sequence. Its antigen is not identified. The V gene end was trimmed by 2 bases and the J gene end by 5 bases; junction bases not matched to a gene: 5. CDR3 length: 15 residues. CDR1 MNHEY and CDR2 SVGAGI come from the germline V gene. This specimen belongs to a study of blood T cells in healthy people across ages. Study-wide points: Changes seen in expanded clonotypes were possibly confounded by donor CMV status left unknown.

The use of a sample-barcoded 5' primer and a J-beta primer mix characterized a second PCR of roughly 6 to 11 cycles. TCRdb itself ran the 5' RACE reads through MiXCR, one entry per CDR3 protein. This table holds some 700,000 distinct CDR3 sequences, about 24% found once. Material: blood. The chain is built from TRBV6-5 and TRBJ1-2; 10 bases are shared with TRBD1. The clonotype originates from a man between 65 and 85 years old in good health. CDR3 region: CASSYMTGGEYGYTF. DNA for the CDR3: TGTGCCAGCAGTTACATGACAGGGGGCGAGTATGGCTACACCTTC.